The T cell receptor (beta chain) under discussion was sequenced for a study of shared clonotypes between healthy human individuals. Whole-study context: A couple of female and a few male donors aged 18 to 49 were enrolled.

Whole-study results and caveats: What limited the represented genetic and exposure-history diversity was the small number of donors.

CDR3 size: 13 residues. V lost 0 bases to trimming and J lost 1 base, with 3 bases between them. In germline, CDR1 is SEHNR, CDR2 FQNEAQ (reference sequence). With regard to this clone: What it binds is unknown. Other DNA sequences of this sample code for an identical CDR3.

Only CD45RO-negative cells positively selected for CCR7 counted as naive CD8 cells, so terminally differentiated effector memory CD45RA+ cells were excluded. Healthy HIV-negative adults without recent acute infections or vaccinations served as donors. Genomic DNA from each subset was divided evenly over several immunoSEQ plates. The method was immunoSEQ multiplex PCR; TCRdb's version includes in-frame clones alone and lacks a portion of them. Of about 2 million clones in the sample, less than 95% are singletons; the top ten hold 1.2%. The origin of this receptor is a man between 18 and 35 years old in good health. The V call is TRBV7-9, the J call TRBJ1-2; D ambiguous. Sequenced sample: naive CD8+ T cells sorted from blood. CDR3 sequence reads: CASSLAVNYGYTF. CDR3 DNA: TGTGCCAGCAGCTTAGCTGTTAACTATGGCTACACCTTC.